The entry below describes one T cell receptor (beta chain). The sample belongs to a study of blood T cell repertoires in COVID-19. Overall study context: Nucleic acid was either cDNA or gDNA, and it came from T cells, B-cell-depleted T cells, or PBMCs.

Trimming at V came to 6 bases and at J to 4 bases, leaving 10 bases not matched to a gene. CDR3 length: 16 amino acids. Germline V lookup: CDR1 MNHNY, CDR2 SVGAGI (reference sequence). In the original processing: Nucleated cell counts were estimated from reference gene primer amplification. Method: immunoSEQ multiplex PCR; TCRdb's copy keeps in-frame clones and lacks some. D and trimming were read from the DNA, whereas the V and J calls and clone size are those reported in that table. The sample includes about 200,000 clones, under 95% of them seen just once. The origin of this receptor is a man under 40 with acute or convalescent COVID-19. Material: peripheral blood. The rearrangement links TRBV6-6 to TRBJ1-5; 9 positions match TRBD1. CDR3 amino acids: CASRGLDRGQNQPQHF. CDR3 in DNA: TGTGCCAGCAGGGGGTTGGACAGGGGTCAGAATCAGCCCCAGCATTTT.